The 21 T cell receptor beta chains given below trace back to one sample, sequenced in a study of blood T cells in healthy people across ages. PCR was performed a second time for about 6 to 12 cycles using a sample-barcoded 5' primer and a J-beta primer mix. Each CDR3 protein gets one entry after TCRdb re-called the 5' RACE reads with MiXCR. The table shows under 800,000 distinct CDR3 sequences, with roughly 44% occurring only once. The sequenced material came from blood. These receptors were obtained from a woman aged 60 to 75 in good health.

The chain carries TRBV18 and TRBJ2-5; D is unclear. The V end was cut by 3 bases, the J end by 11 bases, with 19 bases between. Germline values: CDR1 KGHSH, CDR2 LQKENI. The CDR3 loop spans 14 amino acids. The CDR3: CASSPTALHNEQYF. The CDR3 DNA reads as TGTGCCAGCTCACCCACAGCCCTTCACAATGAGCAGTACTTC.

DNA of the CDR3: TGTGCCAGCAGTGATATGGGTAGCGAGCAGTACTTC. Its translation: CASSDMGSEQYF. V and J are TRBV2 and TRBJ2-7; D gene ambiguous. Germline CDR1 SNHLY, CDR2 FYNNEI. With 3 bases removed from V and 6 bases from J, the gap between germline ends came to 9 bases. This CDR3 comprises 12 residues.

This clonotype has more than one count but fewer than ten. The chain carries TRBV15 and TRBJ2-7; weak D call: TRBD1 (6 bases). Germline V gives CDR1 LNHNV, CDR2 YYDKDF (reference sequence). CDR3 size: 15 residues. Trimming stripped 4 bases from V and 3 bases from J, with 16 bases between. The CDR3 DNA follows: TGTGCCACCAGCATATCTTCAGGGGACAACTACGAGCAGTACTTC. This encodes CATSISSGDNYEQYF.

This rearrangement joins TRBV28 to TRBJ2-5; TRBD1 matches 9 bases. The CDR3 totals 15 residues. V lost 4 bases and J lost 11; bases outside the gene matches: 14. Germline V gene data show CDR1 as MDHEN and CDR2 as SYDVKM. CDR3 nucleotides: TGTGCCAGCAGTTCCAGGGGACAGGGACATAGGGAGCAGTACTTC. It is translated as CASSSRGQGHREQYF.

This clonotype has a count of ten or more. The gene calls are TRBV10-3 and TRBJ1-6, with D unresolved. Trimming stripped 2 bases from V and 8 bases from J, with 4 bases between. CDR1 ENHRY and CDR2 SYGVKD come from the germline V gene. The CDR3 has 12 residues. The CDR3 is CAISERDSPLHF. The CDR3 coding sequence is TGTGCCATCAGTGAGAGAGATTCACCCCTCCACTTT.

This chain joins TRBV20-1 and TRBJ2-7; 11 positions agree with TRBD1. CDR3 size: 16 residues. The ends lost 2 bases at V and 4 bases at J; junction bases unmatched: 10. CDR1 and CDR2 (germline): DFQATT, SNEGSKA (reference sequence). CDR3 nucleotide sequence: TGCAGTGCTAGAACCTATCCGGGACAGGGGGATTACGAGCAGTACTTC. It yields the protein CSARTYPGQGDYEQYF.

The V call is TRBV10-1, the J call TRBJ1-2; D call uncertain. Germline V gene data show CDR1 as WNHNN and CDR2 as SYGVQD (reference sequence). The germline V and J ends were trimmed by 5 bases and 8 bases, with 15 bases remaining between them. The CDR3 totals 13 residues. CDR3 coding DNA: TGCGCCAGCAGTCCTGATGGGCCTAGCGGCTACACCTTC. Translating it yields CASSPDGPSGYTF.

This clonotype has a count of ten or more. CDR3 coding DNA: TGTGCCAGCAGCCCCGGACAGGGGCAGACCCAGTACTTC. Translation: CASSPGQGQTQYF. The chain recombines TRBV11-2 with TRBJ2-5, with 9 bases lining up with TRBD1. The V gene end was trimmed by 5 bases and the J gene end by 6 bases; junction bases not matched to a gene: 4. This CDR3 comprises 13 residues. Per the germline V gene, CDR1 is SGHAT and CDR2 is FQNNGV.

This clonotype occurred many times. This chain connects TRBV13 to TRBJ2-3, with D maybe TRBD2 (6 bases). The germline gives CDR1 PRHDT, CDR2 FYEKMQ (reference sequence). The CDR3 runs to 15 residues. Between the trimmed V and J ends, which lost 5 bases and 2 bases, there was a span of 14 bases. Here the CDR3 reads CASSPPGELTDTQYF. In DNA, the CDR3 is TGTGCCAGCAGCCCCCCGGGAGAACTCACAGATACGCAGTATTTT.

The chain links TRBV12-3 or TRBV12-4 to TRBJ2-5; no clear D gene. Judging by the DNA end, TRBJ2-7 fits better; the J call may be wrong. This CDR3 spans 16 amino acids. CDR3 sequence reads: CASSLRLGGNEDEQYF. In DNA, the CDR3 is TGTGCCAGCAGTTTAAGACTGGGCGGTAATGAAGACGAGCAGTACTTC.

The chain links TRBV20-1 to TRBJ2-1; D ambiguous. Between the trimmed V and J ends, which lost 3 bases and 4 bases, there was a span of 16 bases. There are 15 residues in the CDR3. Germline values: CDR1 DFQATT, CDR2 SNEGSKA (reference sequence). The CDR3 nucleotides are TGCAGTGCTAGTCCGCTAGGCGGCAAATACAATGAGCAGTTCTTC. It specifies CSASPLGGKYNEQFF.

This clonotype was counted only a few times. Germline and junction disagree at one end, which may indicate a read error. The rearrangement joins TRBV9 to TRBJ2-1; 7 bases are shared with TRBD2. CDR1 is SGDLS and CDR2 is YYNGEE in the germline V gene. The CDR3 sequence is 15 residues long. The CDR3 is CASSASWGGDNGQFF. As DNA, the CDR3 is TGTGCCAGCAGCGCCTCTTGGGGGGGAGACAATGGGCAGTTCTTC.

This chain connects TRBV30 to TRBJ2-5, with 12 bases matching TRBD1. The germline V gene encodes CDR1 GTSNPN and CDR2 SVGIG (reference sequence). The CDR3 contains 15 residues. Trimming cost V 4 bases and J 4 bases; bases outside gene matches: 7. The CDR3 spells CAWKTGTGGGETQYF. The CDR3 nucleotides are TGTGCCTGGAAAACCGGGACAGGGGGCGGAGAGACCCAGTACTTC. Looking up the rest from reference TRBV30 and TRBJ2-5 gives the full variable domain: SQTIHQWPATLVQPVGSPLSLECTVEGTSNPNLYWYRQAAGRGLQLLFYSVGIGQISSEVPQNLSASRPQDRQFILSSKKLLLSDSGFYLCAWKTGTGGGETQYFGPGTRLLVL.

The CDR3 bases are TGTGCCAGCAGATTCTCAGGATCAGGGGCTCGCACAGATACGCAGTATTTT. Translated, it gives CASRFSGSGARTDTQYF. The chain carries TRBV7-6 and TRBJ2-3, with D possibly being TRBD1 (6 bases). The CDR3 contains 17 residues. V gave up 6 bases and J gave up 1 base, with 20 bases separating them. The germline V gene has CDR1 SGHVS and CDR2 FNYEAQ.

There are a few counts of this clonotype. The CDR3 sequence is CASSLAGQGNTEAFF. For the CDR3, the DNA is TGTGCCAGCAGCCTGGCGGGACAGGGAAATACTGAAGCTTTCTTT. This chain connects TRBV2 to TRBJ1-1, with TRBD1 identical over 9 bases. Germline CDR1 reads SNHLY; CDR2 reads FYNNEI. V gave up 6 bases and J gave up 5 bases; unmatched junction bases: 10. This CDR3 is built from 15 residues. The full variable domain, completed using reference TRBV2 and TRBJ1-1, is EPEVTQTPSHQVTQMGQEVILRCVPISNHLYFYWYRQILGQKVEFLVSFYNNEISEKSEIFDDQFSVERPDGSNFTLKIRSTKLEDSAMYFCASSLAGQGNTEAFFGQGTRLTVV.

This clonotype has only a few counts. The chain joins TRBV5-1 to TRBJ2-1; no clear D gene. CDR1 and CDR2 from the germline V gene are SGHRS and YFSETQ. Trimming removed 4 bases at V and 7 bases at J, with 12 bases between. The CDR3 runs 13 residues. CDR3 nucleotide sequence: TGCGCCAGCAGCCACCCTCGGGCAAATGAGCAGTTCTTC. It codes for CASSHPRANEQFF. The whole variable domain, remainder taken from reference TRBV5-1 and TRBJ2-1, is KAGVTQTPRYLIKTRGQQVTLSCSPISGHRSVSWYQQTPGQGLQFLFEYFSETQRNKGNFPGRFSGRQFSNSRSEMNVSTLELGDSALYLCASSHPRANEQFFGPGTRLTVL.

This clonotype was seen a few times. The gene calls are TRBV5-1 and TRBJ2-3, with 8 positions matching TRBD2. Per the germline V gene, CDR1 is SGHRS and CDR2 is YFSETQ. There are 13 residues in the CDR3. The CDR3 protein is CASREGLTDTQYF. Here the CDR3 DNA reads TGCGCTTCCCGGGAGGGCCTCACAGATACGCAGTATTTT.

The CDR3, as DNA: TGTGCCAGCAGCTTAGAGTCACGATACGAGCAGTACTTC. It encodes CASSLESRYEQYF. This chain joins TRBV7-2 and TRBJ2-7; unclear D gene. Germline CDR1 SGHTA, CDR2 FQGNSA. This CDR3 has 13 amino acids. The V end was cut by 1 base, the J end by 4 bases, with 8 bases between.

DNA of the CDR3: TGCAGTGCTAGAGATCCGGCGGTAAACACTGAAGCTTTCTTT. It yields the protein CSARDPAVNTEAFF. The chain couples TRBV20-1 to TRBJ1-1; D gene ambiguous. Trimming pared 0 bases from V and 2 bases from J, leaving 10 bases between. Germline V gene data show CDR1 as DFQATT and CDR2 as SNEGSKA (reference sequence). The CDR3 runs 14 residues.

This clonotype was observed a few times. J is TRBJ2-7 and V is TRBV6-2 or TRBV6-3; D is unresolved. Germline CDR1 and CDR2: MNHEY and SVGEGT. The CDR3 runs 12 residues. Trimming removed 0 bases from V and 9 bases from J, with 9 bases in between. The CDR3 DNA sequence: TGTGCCAGCAGTTACTCAGGATGCGGGCAGTACTTC. Amino acids: CASSYSGCGQYF.

Comments on this clonotype: One junction end disagrees with the germline gene, perhaps due to a read error. The chain has TRBV9 and TRBJ2-7; a weak D match, TRBD1 (6 bases). CDR1 is SGDLS and CDR2 is YYNGEE in the germline V gene. The CDR3 is 13 amino acids. CDR3 sequence (DNA): TGTGTCAGCCCCCGGGACACGTTCTACGAGCAGTACTTC. Translated, it gives CVSPRDTFYEQYF.